This T cell receptor (beta chain) was obtained from a study of blood T cell repertoires in COVID-19. TCRdb keeps only in-frame clones here, not all; method: immunoSEQ multiplex PCR. The data contain 110,000 or so clones, approximately 86% of them singletons. Germline V gene data show CDR1 as SGHTA and CDR2 as FQGNSA. V was clipped by 5 bases and J by 8 bases, with 12 bases between them. This CDR3 is built from 12 residues. This chain uses TRBV7-2 with TRBJ1-2; TRBD1 is a possible D gene (6 bases). Sequenced: peripheral blood. The receptor was derived from a human donor in a cohort sampled during active COVID-19. DNA of the CDR3: TGTGCCAGCAGCAGTCAGGGGTTGGGCTACACCTTC. Residues: CASSSQGLGYTF. Complete variable domain (other parts from reference TRBV7-2 and TRBJ1-2): GAGVSQSPSNKVTEKGKDVELRCDPISGHTALYWYRQSLGQGLEFLIYFQGNSAPDKSGLPSDRFSAERTGGSVSTLTIQRTQQEDSAVYLCASSSQGLGYTFGSGTRLTVV.